These 18 T cell receptor beta chains were sequenced from one sample in a study of cytomegalovirus exposure and HLA in healthy donors. PCR primers comprised 60 Vbeta and 13 Jbeta primers. Profiled with immunoSEQ multiplex PCR; TCRdb holds only in-frame clones, not every one. The table has approximately 110,000 clones, under 80% seen once. Sequenced: PBMCs. The receptors stem from a woman in her fifties or sixties in good health and CMV-seropositive.

This clone was counted a few times. The chain has TRBV5-4 and TRBJ1-1, with D unclear. Looked up from germline, CDR1 is SGHNT and CDR2 is YYREEE (reference sequence). This CDR3 comprises 14 residues. V was pared by 5 bases and J by 0 bases, with 11 bases between. CDR3 nucleotides: TGTGCCAGCAGAGAGGGAGGCATGAACACTGAAGCTTTCTTT. This encodes CASREGGMNTEAFF.

As to this clone: The junction departs from the called germline gene at one end, perhaps through a read error. The DNA for the CDR3 is TGTGTCAGCAGCTTAGCGCGGCATTATAATTCACCCCTCCACTTT. The encoded protein is CVSSLARHYNSPLHF. This chain connects TRBV7-9 to TRBJ1-6; D unresolved. Germline CDR1 is SEHNR and CDR2 is FQNEAQ (reference sequence). The CDR3 length is 15 residues.

The chain has TRBV12-5 and TRBJ1-1; TRBD1 aligns across 7 bases. V trimming: 6 bases; J trimming: 5 bases; junction bases outside the gene matches: 6. The length of the CDR3 is 13 residues. Looked up from germline, CDR1 is LGHNT and CDR2 is FRNRAP. CDR3 in DNA: TGTGCTAGTGGATTTGCAGGGGGGACTGAAGCTTTCTTT. Translation: CASGFAGGTEAFF.

This sequence joins TRBV6-5 and TRBJ1-2, with a tentative D call TRBD1 (6 bases). This CDR3 has 14 amino acids. Germline assignment: CDR1 MNHEY and CDR2 SVGAGI. V gave up 4 bases and J gave up 3 bases, with 12 bases separating them. CDR3 DNA sequence: TGTGCCAGCAGTTCCTGGACAGCCGACTATGGCTACACCTTC. It translates to CASSSWTADYGYTF.

J is TRBJ2-1 and V is TRBV11-3; 12 positions match TRBD2. The CDR3 loop spans 15 amino acids. Trimming cost V 5 bases and J 2 bases; bases outside gene matches: 1. Germline V CDR1 and CDR2: SGHNT, YENEEA. CDR3 coding DNA: TGTGCCAGCAGCCTAGCGGGAGGGCCCTACAATGAGCAGTTCTTC. Its protein product is CASSLAGGPYNEQFF.

V and J are TRBV5-4 and TRBJ2-3; D perhaps matches TRBD2 (5 bases). The germline gives CDR1 SGHNT, CDR2 YYREEE (reference sequence). The germline V and J ends were trimmed by 3 bases and 4 bases, with 12 bases remaining between them. The CDR3 consists of 14 residues. Here the CDR3 DNA reads TGTGCCAGCAGCTATCAACTAGGCGCAGATACGCAGTATTTT. Translating gives CASSYQLGADTQYF.

The chain links TRBV6-6 to TRBJ2-3, with 14 bases matching TRBD2. There are 16 residues in the CDR3. The ends lost 6 bases at V and 8 bases at J; junction bases unmatched: 10. Germline assignment: CDR1 MNHNY and CDR2 SVGAGI (reference sequence). CDR3 residues: CASSPGTSGGKGTQYF. Written as DNA, the CDR3 is TGTGCCAGCAGCCCTGGGACTAGCGGGGGTAAGGGTACGCAGTATTTT.

The V call is TRBV12-5, the J call TRBJ1-1; a weak D match, TRBD1 (5 bases). Per germline, CDR1 LGHNT and CDR2 FRNRAP. The length of the CDR3 is 13 residues. V gave up 7 bases and J gave up 1 base, with 10 bases separating them. In nucleotides, the CDR3 is TGTGCTAGTGCACTACAGGAGAACACTGAAGCTTTCTTT. Its translation: CASALQENTEAFF.

The chain has TRBV11-2 and TRBJ1-2; D is possibly TRBD1 (6 bases). The germline V and J ends were trimmed by 1 base and 5 bases, with 14 bases remaining between them. Germline-derived CDR1 and CDR2 are SGHAT and FQNNGV. The CDR3 is 15 amino acids. The CDR3 reads CASSLGRGAMYGYTF. Written as DNA, the CDR3 is TGTGCCAGCAGCTTAGGTCGGGGGGCGATGTATGGCTACACCTTC.

This clone was counted a few times. The chain joins TRBV4-3 to TRBJ2-2; TRBD1 aligns across 10 bases. The CDR3 consists of 14 residues. The germline V gene has CDR1 LGHNA and CDR2 YSLEER. J was trimmed by 10 bases and V by 1 base; bases with no gene match: 3. DNA for the CDR3: TGCGCCAGCAGCCAAGGACAGGGGGCCCTGGAGCTGTTTTTT. This encodes CASSQGQGALELFF.

The chain has TRBV28 and TRBJ2-7; tentatively, D is TRBD1 (6 bases). The CDR3 has 11 amino acids. The germline CDR1 and CDR2 sequences are MDHEN and SYDVKM. V was pared by 4 bases and J by 11 bases, with 12 bases between. The CDR3 coding sequence is TGTGCCAGCAGTTCGACAGGTCGGGAGTACTTC. Translated: CASSSTGREYF. Together with reference TRBV28 and TRBJ2-7, the CDR3 gives the full variable domain: DVKVTQSSRYLVKRTGEKVFLECVQDMDHENMFWYRQDPGLGLRLIYFSYDVKMKEKGDIPEGYSVSREKKERFSLILESASTNQTSMYLCASSSTGREYFGPGTRLTVT.

The chain joins TRBV6-1 to TRBJ1-1; possible D gene TRBD1, 6 bases. V lost 5 bases to trimming and J lost 5 bases, with 15 bases between them. CDR1 MNHNS and CDR2 SASEGT come from the germline V gene. The CDR3 runs 14 residues. The CDR3 here is CASSSPRGRTEAFF. CDR3 in DNA: TGTGCCAGCAGTTCCCCCAGGGGTAGGACTGAAGCTTTCTTT.

The CDR3 region is CASSYAGRDNSPLHF. The DNA for the CDR3 is TGTGCCAGCAGTTACGCCGGGAGAGACAATTCACCCCTCCACTTT. The V call is TRBV6-5, the J call TRBJ1-6; D remains unclear. With 2 bases removed from V and 7 bases from J, the gap between germline ends came to 12 bases. CDR1 MNHEY and CDR2 SVGAGI come from the germline V gene. The CDR3 length is 15 residues.

This clone appeared once. V is TRBV5-5 and J is TRBJ2-3, with TRBD1 matching 10 bases. This CDR3 is built from 14 residues. Per germline, CDR1 SGHKS and CDR2 YYEKEE (reference sequence). V trimming: 4 bases; J trimming: 6 bases; junction bases outside the gene matches: 5. CDR3 in DNA: TGTGCCAGCAGCACGGACAGGGGGATCGATACGCAGTATTTT. Translated: CASSTDRGIDTQYF.

This clone was seen a handful of times. In DNA, the CDR3 is TGTGCCAGCAGCCTACGCCTTAGTGTGACAGGCGACTATGGCTACACCTTC. Translation: CASSLRLSVTGDYGYTF. V is TRBV7-8 and J is TRBJ1-2; D may be TRBD1 (6 bases). Germline V gene data show CDR1 as SGHVS and CDR2 as FQNEAQ. V lost 5 bases and J 3 bases, leaving 22 bases between the germline ends. CDR3 size: 17 residues.

This clone was detected only a few times. The gene calls are TRBV18 and TRBJ1-4; 10 bases line up with TRBD1. V lost 3 bases, J lost 5 bases, and 3 bases stayed unmatched. CDR1 KGHSH and CDR2 LQKENI come from the germline V gene. The CDR3 extends over 15 amino acids. As DNA, the CDR3 is TGTGCCAGCTCACCCCAGGACAGGGGGAATGAAAAACTGTTTTTT. This codes for CASSPQDRGNEKLFF.

The chain carries TRBV6-5 and TRBJ2-5; 10 bases align to TRBD2. The CDR3 runs 15 residues. V shed 6 bases and J 5 bases; nucleotides not matched to a gene: 9. Germline assignment: CDR1 MNHEY and CDR2 SVGAGI. The CDR3 DNA is TGTGCCAGCAGCCGACCGGGACTAGCGAGGGAGACCCAGTACTTC. As protein: CASSRPGLARETQYF.

The chain carries TRBV29-1 and TRBJ2-5; TRBD1 is a possible D gene (6 bases). The CDR3 spans 12 residues. Trimming pared 4 bases from V and 5 bases from J, leaving 11 bases between. The germline CDR1 and CDR2 sequences are SQVTM and ANQGSEA. CDR3 nucleotides: TGCAGCGTTGGAGGGGGTGGGGAGACCCAGTACTTC. Residues: CSVGGGGETQYF.